This TCR beta chain was documented in a study of blood T cells in healthy people across ages. For this clonotype: What it recognizes is unknown.

The donors, aged 6 to 90, were healthy Caucasians from Russia. Germline V gene data show CDR1 as SGHRS and CDR2 as YFSETQ. V was cut by 2 bases and J by 8 bases, with 25 bases left in between. The CDR3 runs 18 residues. It was with a sample-barcoded 5' primer and a J-beta primer mix that a second PCR of roughly 7 to 12 cycles was run. TCRdb re-derived calls from the 5' RACE reads in MiXCR, one entry per CDR3 protein. The repertoire has around 1.1 million distinct CDR3 sequences, around two fifths of them found once; the top ten carry roughly 14%. Study-wide points: Long-lived donors had more naive CD4+ cells and higher diversity than aged donors. TCR beta diversity per million T cells fell roughly linearly with age.

The origin of this receptor is a man aged 18 to 30 in good health. Sequenced input: blood. The rearrangement uses TRBV5-1 and TRBJ1-4, with D uncertain. The CDR3 reads CASSFRRVGRVGGEKLFF. CDR3 nucleotide sequence: TGCGCCAGCAGCTTCCGTCGGGTAGGACGAGTAGGAGGAGAAAAACTGTTTTTT.